This TCR beta chain was sequenced for a study of cytomegalovirus exposure and HLA in healthy donors. The study, taken as a whole, reports: Previous analysis showed most TCR beta V segments were productive about 90% or about 30% of the time.

V was pared by 5 bases and J by 6 bases, with 5 bases of the junction left unmatched. Germline CDR1 is SGHTA and CDR2 is FQGNSA. CDR3 length: 13 residues. Primers included in the PCR were 60 Vbeta and 13 Jbeta primers. The table came from immunoSEQ multiplex PCR; TCRdb's copy has only in-frame clones and leaves some out. Of over 90,000 clones listed, roughly 70% are singletons. Regarding this clone: Antigen unknown.

This chain links TRBV7-2 with TRBJ2-7; TRBD1 matches 9 bases. Sequenced material: PBMCs. This clonotype was sampled from a woman aged 45-59 years in good health and CMV-seropositive. The CDR3 spells CASSAGQGGEQYF. As DNA, the CDR3 is TGTGCCAGCAGCGCGGGACAGGGAGGCGAGCAGTACTTC.